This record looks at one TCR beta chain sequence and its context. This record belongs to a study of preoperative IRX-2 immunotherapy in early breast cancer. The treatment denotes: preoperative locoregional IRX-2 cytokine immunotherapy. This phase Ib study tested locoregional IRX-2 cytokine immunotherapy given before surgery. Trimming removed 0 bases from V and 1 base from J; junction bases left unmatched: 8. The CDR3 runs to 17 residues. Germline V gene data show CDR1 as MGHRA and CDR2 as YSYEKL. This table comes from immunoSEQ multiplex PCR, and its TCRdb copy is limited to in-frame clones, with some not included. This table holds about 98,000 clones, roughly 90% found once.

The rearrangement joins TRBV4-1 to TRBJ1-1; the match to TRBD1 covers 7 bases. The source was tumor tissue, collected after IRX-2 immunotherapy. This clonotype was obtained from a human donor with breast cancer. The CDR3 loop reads CASSQDRWGQSNTEAFF. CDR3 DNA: TGCGCCAGCAGCCAAGATCGGTGGGGACAGTCGAACACTGAAGCTTTCTTT.